This TCR beta chain was profiled in a study of esophageal squamous cell carcinoma under preoperative chemotherapy. TCRdb processed the PCR reads anew with MiXCR; each CDR3 protein has one entry. The sample lists under 20,000 distinct CDR3 sequences, more than 45% occurring once. This clonotype appeared once. Sequence at one end of the junction differs from germline and may be a read error. Noted time point: after preoperative PTX-NDP chemotherapy. The CDR3 runs 14 residues. Per germline, CDR1 SGHTA and CDR2 FQGTGA. The rearrangement uses TRBV7-3 and TRBJ2-3, with 8 bases matching TRBD2. The specimen was obtained from a patient given preoperative chemotherapy. The TCR comes from a human donor with esophageal squamous cell carcinoma. The donor label of this sample is uncertain. The CDR3 protein is CAGSGGRAGDTQYF. In DNA, the CDR3 is TGTGCGGGCAGCGGGGGCCGAGCGGGAGATACGCAGTATTTC.